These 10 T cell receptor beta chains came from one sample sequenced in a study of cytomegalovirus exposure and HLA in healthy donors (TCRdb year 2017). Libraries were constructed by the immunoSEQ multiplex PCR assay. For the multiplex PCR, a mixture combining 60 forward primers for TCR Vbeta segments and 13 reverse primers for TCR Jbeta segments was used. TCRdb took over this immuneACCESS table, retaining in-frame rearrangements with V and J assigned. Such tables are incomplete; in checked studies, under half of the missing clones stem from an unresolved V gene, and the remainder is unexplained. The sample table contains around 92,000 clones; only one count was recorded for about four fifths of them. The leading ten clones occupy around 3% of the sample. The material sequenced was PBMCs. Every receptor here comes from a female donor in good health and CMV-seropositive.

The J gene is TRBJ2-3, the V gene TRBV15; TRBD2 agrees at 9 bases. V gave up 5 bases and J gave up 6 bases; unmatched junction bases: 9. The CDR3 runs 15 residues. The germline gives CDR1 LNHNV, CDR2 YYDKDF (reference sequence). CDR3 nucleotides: TGTGCCACCAGCTTGGGACTAGCAATTTTGGATACGCAGTATTTT. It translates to CATSLGLAILDTQYF.

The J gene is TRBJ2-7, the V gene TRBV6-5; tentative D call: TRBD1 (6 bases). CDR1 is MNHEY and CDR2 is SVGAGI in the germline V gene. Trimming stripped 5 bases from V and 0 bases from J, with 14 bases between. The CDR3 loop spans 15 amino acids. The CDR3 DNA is TGTGCCAGCAGTCCGCTCCGGACAGTCTCCTACGAGCAGTACTTC. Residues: CASSPLRTVSYEQYF.

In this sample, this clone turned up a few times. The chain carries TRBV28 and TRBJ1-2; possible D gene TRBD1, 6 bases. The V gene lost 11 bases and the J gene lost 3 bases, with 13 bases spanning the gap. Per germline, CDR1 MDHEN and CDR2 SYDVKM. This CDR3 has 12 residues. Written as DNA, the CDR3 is TGTGCCCTTAAGGGGGACGACTATGGCTACACCTTC. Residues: CALKGDDYGYTF.

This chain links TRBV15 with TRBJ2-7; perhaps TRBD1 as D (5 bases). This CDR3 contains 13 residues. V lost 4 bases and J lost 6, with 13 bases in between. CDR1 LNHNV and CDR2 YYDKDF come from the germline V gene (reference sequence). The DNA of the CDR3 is TGTGCCACCAGCACCCAACAGGTCACCGAGCAGTACTTC. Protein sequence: CATSTQQVTEQYF.

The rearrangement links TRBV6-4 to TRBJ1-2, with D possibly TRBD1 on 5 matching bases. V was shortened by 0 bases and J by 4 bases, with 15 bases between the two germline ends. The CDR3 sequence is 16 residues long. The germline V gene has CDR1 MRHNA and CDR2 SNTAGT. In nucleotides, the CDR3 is TGTGCCAGCAGTGACTCCCCCGAGACAGCCTTCTATGGCTACACCTTC. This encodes CASSDSPETAFYGYTF.

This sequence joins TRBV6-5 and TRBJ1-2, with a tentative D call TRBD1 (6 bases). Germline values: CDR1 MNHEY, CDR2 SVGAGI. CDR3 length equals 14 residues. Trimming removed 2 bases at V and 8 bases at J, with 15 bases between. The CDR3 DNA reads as TGTGCCAGCAGTTACATTCCCGGTGGGGGCGGCTACACCTTC. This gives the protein CASSYIPGGGGYTF.

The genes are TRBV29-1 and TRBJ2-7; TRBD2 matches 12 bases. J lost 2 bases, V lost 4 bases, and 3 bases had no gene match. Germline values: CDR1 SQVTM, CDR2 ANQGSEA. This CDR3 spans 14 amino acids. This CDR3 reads CSVASSGRAYEQYF. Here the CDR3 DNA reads TGCAGCGTTGCATCTAGCGGGAGGGCCTACGAGCAGTACTTC.

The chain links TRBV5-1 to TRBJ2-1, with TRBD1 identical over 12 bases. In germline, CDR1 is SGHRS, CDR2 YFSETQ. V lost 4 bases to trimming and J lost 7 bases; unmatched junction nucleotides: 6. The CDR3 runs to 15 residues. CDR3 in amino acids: CASSDGTGGLNEQFF. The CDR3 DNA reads TGCGCCAGCAGCGATGGGACAGGGGGCCTGAATGAGCAGTTCTTC.

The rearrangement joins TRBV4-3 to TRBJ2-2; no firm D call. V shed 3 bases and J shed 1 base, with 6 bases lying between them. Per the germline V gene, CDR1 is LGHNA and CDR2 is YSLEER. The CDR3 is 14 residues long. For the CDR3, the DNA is TGCGCCAGCAGCCAGCGACAGAACACCGGGGAGCTGTTTTTT. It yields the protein CASSQRQNTGELFF.

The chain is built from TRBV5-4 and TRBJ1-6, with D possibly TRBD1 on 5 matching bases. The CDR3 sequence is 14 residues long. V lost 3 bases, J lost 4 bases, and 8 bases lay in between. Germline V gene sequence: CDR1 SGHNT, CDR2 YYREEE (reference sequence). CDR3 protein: CASSSQVYNSPLHF. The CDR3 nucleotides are TGTGCCAGCAGCTCACAGGTTTATAATTCACCCCTCCACTTT.